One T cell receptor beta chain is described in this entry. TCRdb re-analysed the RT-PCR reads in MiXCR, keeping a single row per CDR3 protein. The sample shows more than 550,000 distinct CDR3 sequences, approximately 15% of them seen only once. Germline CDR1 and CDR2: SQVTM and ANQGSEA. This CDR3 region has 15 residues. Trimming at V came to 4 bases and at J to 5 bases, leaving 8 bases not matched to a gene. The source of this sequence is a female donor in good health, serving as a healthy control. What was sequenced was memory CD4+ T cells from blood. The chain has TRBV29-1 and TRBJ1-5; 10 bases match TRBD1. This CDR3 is CSVVTGGRGDQPQHF. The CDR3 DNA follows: TGCAGCGTTGTGACAGGGGGCCGGGGAGATCAGCCCCAGCATTTT.